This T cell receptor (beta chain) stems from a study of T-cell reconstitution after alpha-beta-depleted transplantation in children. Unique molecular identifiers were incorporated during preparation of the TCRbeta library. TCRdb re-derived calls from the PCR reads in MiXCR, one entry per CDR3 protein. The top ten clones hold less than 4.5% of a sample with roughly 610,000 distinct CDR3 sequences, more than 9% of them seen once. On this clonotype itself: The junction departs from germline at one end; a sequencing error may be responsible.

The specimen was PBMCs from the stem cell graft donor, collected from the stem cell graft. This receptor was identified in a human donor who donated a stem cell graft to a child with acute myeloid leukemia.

As DNA, the CDR3 is TGTGCCAACAGCCAAGAGGGGACAGCTTTCTTT. It is translated as CANSQEGTAFF. The V gene is TRBV14, the J gene TRBJ1-1, with D perhaps TRBD1 (5 bases). This CDR3 comprises 11 residues. Per the germline V gene, CDR1 is SGHDN and CDR2 is FVKESK.